Listed here are 10 T cell receptor beta chains from one sample, sequenced in a study of blood T cell repertoires in COVID-19. Measured with immunoSEQ multiplex PCR; TCRdb has only the in-frame clones, and not every one. Of a few hundred thousand clones listed, roughly four fifths were seen once; the top ten hold around a sixth. Material for sequencing was peripheral blood. Receptor source: a person aged 70 to 85 with COVID-19, enrolled during active disease.

The rearrangement links TRBV6-5 to TRBJ2-3; weak D call: TRBD1 (5 bases). The CDR3 has 14 amino acids. Germline-derived CDR1 and CDR2 are MNHEY and SVGAGI. Trimming took off 6 bases at V and 1 base at J, with 11 bases between the two ends. The CDR3 nucleotides are TGTGCCAGCAGACTCGACAGCGGCACAGATACGCAGTATTTT. It is translated as CASRLDSGTDTQYF.

This clone was recorded a few times. The chain uses TRBV6-5 and TRBJ2-1; 9 positions agree with TRBD2. The length of the CDR3 is 12 residues. V was clipped by 8 bases and J by 4 bases; unmatched bases: 0. The germline gives CDR1 MNHEY, CDR2 SVGAGI. The DNA of the CDR3 is TGTGCCAGCGCGGGGGGGTACAATGAGCAGTTCTTC. Translating it yields CASAGGYNEQFF.

J is TRBJ1-5 and V is TRBV21-1; the table's D call, TRBD1, was not checked against the DNA. TRBV21-1 is deemed a pseudogene. This CDR3 is built from 15 residues. This CDR3 is CASITLRTGEQPQHF. CDR3 DNA sequence: TGTGCCAGCATTACCCTTCGGACAGGGGAACAGCCCCAGCATTTT.

The rearrangement links TRBV5-4 to TRBJ2-3; D is possibly TRBD2 (6 bases). The CDR3 is made up of 15 amino acids. The V end was cut by 1 base, the J end by 3 bases, with 12 bases between. Germline loops: CDR1 SGHNT, CDR2 YYREEE (reference sequence). Written as DNA, the CDR3 is TGTGCCAGCAGCTTGCCCGGGGAGGAGACAGATACGCAGTATTTT. Translated: CASSLPGEETDTQYF.

This chain joins TRBV7-2 and TRBJ1-3, with no clear D. This CDR3 spans 12 amino acids. CDR1 and CDR2 (germline): SGHTA, FQGNSA. V was pared by 3 bases and J by 5 bases, with 5 bases between. The CDR3 sequence is CASSFPRNTIYF. The CDR3 nucleotides are TGTGCCAGCAGCTTTCCAAGAAACACCATATATTTT.

The genes are TRBV19 and TRBJ2-5; 11 bases fit TRBD2. The V and J ends lost 6 bases and 3 bases, in that order; junction bases with no gene match: 6. This CDR3 is built from 15 residues. Germline V gives CDR1 LNHDA, CDR2 SQIVND (reference sequence). The CDR3 nucleotides read TGTGCCAGTAGAAGTCCGGGACTAGCGGAAGAGACCCAGTACTTC. Residues: CASRSPGLAEETQYF.

J is TRBJ2-4 and V is TRBV13, with no clear D. CDR3 length: 15 residues. Trimming took 0 bases from V and 0 from J, leaving 6 bases between them. Germline assignment: CDR1 PRHDT and CDR2 FYEKMQ (reference sequence). The CDR3 spells CASSLGPLAKNIQYF. The CDR3 DNA follows: TGTGCCAGCAGCTTAGGCCCACTAGCCAAAAACATTCAGTACTTC. Complete variable domain (other parts from reference TRBV13 and TRBJ2-4): AAGVIQSPRHLIKEKRETATLKCYPIPRHDTVYWYQQGPGQDPQFLISFYEKMQSDKGSIPDRFSAQQFSDYHSELNMSSLELGDSALYFCASSLGPLAKNIQYFGAGTRLSVL.

The chain carries TRBV14 and TRBJ1-2; D uncertain. The CDR3 spans 12 residues. Germline V gene sequence: CDR1 SGHDN, CDR2 FVKESK. The germline V and J ends were trimmed by 1 base and 6 bases, with 6 bases remaining between them. The DNA for the CDR3 is TGTGCCAGCAGCCAAGGGAGGCATGGCTACACCTTC. This gives the protein CASSQGRHGYTF.

This clone was found a few times. V is TRBV28 and J is TRBJ1-5, with D perhaps matching TRBD1 (6 bases). From germline, CDR1 is MDHEN and CDR2 SYDVKM. Trimming left V 10 bases short and J 0 bases short, with 16 bases between. CDR3 size: 15 residues. The CDR3, as DNA: TGTGCCACCCGGGACACTGCGTATAGCAATCAGCCCCAGCATTTT. As protein: CATRDTAYSNQPQHF.

The V and J genes are TRBV9 and TRBJ2-3; 8 nucleotides match TRBD2. V trimming: 4 bases; J trimming: 3 bases; junction bases outside the gene matches: 7. CDR1 is SGDLS and CDR2 is YYNGEE in the germline V gene. The CDR3 is 15 residues long. The CDR3 DNA sequence: TGTGCCAGCAGCCCCTCGGGAGGGGTGACAGATACGCAGTATTTT. As protein: CASSPSGGVTDTQYF.